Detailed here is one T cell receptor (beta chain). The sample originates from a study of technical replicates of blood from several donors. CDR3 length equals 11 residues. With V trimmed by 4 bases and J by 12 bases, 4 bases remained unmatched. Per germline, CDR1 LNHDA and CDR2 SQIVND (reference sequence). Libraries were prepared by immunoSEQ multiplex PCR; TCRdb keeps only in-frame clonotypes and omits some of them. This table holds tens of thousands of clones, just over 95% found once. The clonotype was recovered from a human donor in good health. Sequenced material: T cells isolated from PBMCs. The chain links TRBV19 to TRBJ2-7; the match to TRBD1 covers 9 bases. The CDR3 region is CASSTGTGMYF. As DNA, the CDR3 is TGTGCCAGTAGTACCGGGACAGGGATGTACTTC.